A selection of T cell receptor beta chains follows, all from one sample in a study of T cells in Graves' hyperthyroidism and ophthalmopathy. TCRdb fed the multiplex PCR reads into MiXCR, producing one record per CDR3 protein. The data show over 400,000 distinct CDR3 sequences, 20% to 25% seen once. The specimen was blood. The receptors shown here come from a woman in her seventies with Graves' ophthalmopathy. CDR3s include the opening cysteine and the closing phenylalanine or tryptophan. D genes are given only for firm matches. Clone size is not always given. Where it is, it says once, few, many or a class for expanded clones.

TRBV20-1	-	-	TRBJ2-1	CSARDGGGLNEQFF	TGCAGTGCTAGAGACGGGGGAGGACTGAATGAGCAGTTCTTC
TRBV6-1	-	few	TRBJ2-5	CASSEPVLQYF	TGTGCCAGCAGTGAACCGGTCCTCCAGTACTTC
TRBV14	TRBD1	-	TRBJ1-1	CASSQDGGTGAEAFF	TGTGCCAGCAGCCAAGATGGGGGGACAGGCGCTGAAGCTTTCTTT
TRBV5-6	TRBD2	-	TRBJ2-5	CASSRDYSKYF	TGTGCCAGCAGCCGGGACTACTCGAAGTACTTC
TRBV6-1	-	-	TRBJ2-4	CASSNSQGSIAKNIQYF	TGTGCCAGCAGTAATTCACAGGGTTCAATAGCCAAAAACATTCAGTACTTC
TRBV9	TRBD2	few	TRBJ2-1	CASSAPGLAGNEQFF	TGTGCCAGCAGCGCGCCGGGACTAGCAGGCAATGAGCAGTTCTTC
TRBV10-2	TRBD2	-	TRBJ2-5	CASRGSGRRETQYF	TGCGCCAGCAGGGGTAGCGGGAGGAGGGAGACCCAGTACTTC
TRBV19	TRBD2	few	TRBJ2-3	CASSSASGRTDTQYF	TGTGCCAGTAGTTCTGCCAGCGGGAGGACTGATACGCAGTATTTT
TRBV5-5	-	-	TRBJ1-2	CASSQDGTSNGYTF	TGTGCCAGCAGCCAAGACGGGACTTCTAATGGCTACACCTTC
TRBV11-2	-	-	TRBJ2-2	CASSLGRGANTGELFF	TGTGCCAGCAGCTTAGGGAGGGGCGCGAACACCGGGGAGCTGTTTTTT
TRBV5-6	-	few	TRBJ2-1	CASSLSPDGEQFF	TGTGCCAGCAGCCTTAGTCCTGACGGTGAGCAGTTCTTC
TRBV20-1	TRBD2	-	TRBJ2-1	CSAPLDSGSNEQSF	TGCAGTGCCCCCCTCGATAGCGGGAGCAATGAGCAGTCCTTC
TRBV7-8	TRBD2	many	TRBJ2-1	CASSRAGSGEVPNEQFF	TGTGCCAGCAGCCGGGCGGGTAGCGGGGAGGTTCCCAATGAGCAGTTCTTC
TRBV6-2/TRBV6-3	-	few	TRBJ2-1	CASGTSSGHEQFF	TGTGCCAGCGGTACTAGTTCGGGCCATGAGCAGTTCTTC
TRBV7-2	-	many	TRBJ2-3	CASSPPGSTDTQYF	TGTGCCAGCAGCCCCCCCGGGAGCACAGATACGCAGTATTTT
TRBV11-1	TRBD1	many	TRBJ1-1	CASSGDSSNTEAFF	TGTGCCAGCAGTGGGGACAGTTCTAACACTGAAGCTTTCTTT
TRBV11-2	-	-	TRBJ2-3	CASSPGQQARPYF	TGTGCCAGCAGCCCAGGACAACAAGCCCGGCCGTATTTT
TRBV7-6	-	few	TRBJ1-1	CASSLKRGDTEAFF	TGTGCCAGCAGCTTAAAAAGGGGGGACACTGAAGCTTTCTTT
TRBV7-2	-	-	TRBJ1-2	CASSYLGERANYGYTF	TGTGCCAGCAGCTATTTAGGCGAGAGGGCTAACTATGGCTACACCTTC
TRBV20-1	-	few	TRBJ1-2	CSARTEGVLNYGYTF	TGCAGTGCTAGAACTGAGGGGGTACTAAACTATGGCTACACCTTC
TRBV28	-	-	TRBJ1-1	CASSFASGFMNTEAFF	TGTGCCAGCAGTTTCGCTTCAGGCTTTATGAACACTGAAGCTTTCTTT
TRBV7-8	-	-	TRBJ2-7	CASSFRRAPSYEQYF	TGTGCCAGCAGCTTCCGACGGGCTCCTTCGTACGAGCAGTACTTC
TRBV6-1	-	-	TRBJ2-7	CASGLRGGSYEQYF	TGTGCCAGCGGTCTCAGGGGGGGATCCTACGAGCAGTACTTC
TRBV25-1	-	-	TRBJ2-7	CASMGAVRGGSGYEQYF	TGTGCCAGCATGGGGGCGGTAAGGGGCGGGAGTGGCTACGAGCAGTACTTC
TRBV19	TRBD1	-	TRBJ1-1	CATRPGQGWTEAFF	TGTGCCACCCGTCCGGGACAGGGGTGGACTGAAGCTTTCTTT
TRBV7-8	TRBD1	few	TRBJ1-2	CASSLRRQGVGYGYTF	TGTGCCAGCAGCTTACGAAGACAGGGTGTAGGCTATGGCTACACCTTC
TRBV3-1	-	few	TRBJ2-7	CASSQRSNSEYEQYF	TGTGCCAGCAGCCAGCGCAGCAACAGTGAATACGAGCAGTACTTC
TRBV6-1	-	few	TRBJ2-7	CASTTRTDGGEQYF	TGTGCCAGCACTACTAGGACAGACGGGGGCGAGCAGTACTTC
TRBV28	-	-	TRBJ2-2	CASSLSPGRGNTGELFF	TGTGCCAGCAGTTTATCACCGGGGCGGGGGAACACCGGGGAGCTGTTTTTT
TRBV29-1	TRBD2	-	TRBJ2-5	CSTGRGGQETQYF	TGCAGCACCGGGAGGGGGGGTCAAGAGACCCAGTACTTC
TRBV12-3/TRBV12-4	-	-	TRBJ2-3	CASSLDVATDTQYF	TGTGCCAGCAGTTTGGATGTGGCCACAGATACGCAGTATTTT
TRBV30	TRBD1	few	TRBJ1-6	CAWRGTGPNSPLHF	TGTGCCTGGAGAGGGACAGGGCCTAATTCACCCCTCCACTTT
TRBV6-1	-	many	TRBJ2-5	CASSFTGTQGRETQYF	TGTGCCAGCAGTTTCACCGGGACCCAAGGGAGGGAGACCCAGTACTTC
TRBV28	TRBD1	many	TRBJ1-3	CASSMQRQGGNTIYF	TGTGCCAGCAGCATGCAAAGACAGGGCGGAAACACCATATATTTT
TRBV9	TRBD2	-	TRBJ2-4	CASSVEGLAGNIQYF	TGTGCCAGCAGCGTAGAGGGACTAGCGGGCAACATTCAGTACTTC
TRBV9	TRBD1	-	TRBJ1-1	CASSASRGGASLEAFF	TGTGCCAGCAGCGCATCCAGGGGGGGGGCGAGTCTTGAAGCTTTCTTT
TRBV6-1	TRBD1	-	TRBJ2-2	CASSGTGFNQGTGELFF	TGTGCCAGCTCCGGGACAGGGTTTAACCAGGGCACCGGGGAGCTGTTTTTT
TRBV13	TRBD1	-	TRBJ2-7	CASSSFGTGGYEQYF	TGTGCCAGCAGCTCGTTCGGAACAGGGGGCTACGAGCAGTACTTC
TRBV9	TRBD1	few	TRBJ1-1	CASSSRTGGSTEAFF	TGTGCCAGCAGCTCAAGGACAGGGGGATCCACTGAAGCTTTCTTT
TRBV28	-	-	TRBJ1-2	CASSFYGAGGPNYGYTF	TGTGCCAGCAGTTTTTACGGGGCGGGGGGCCCTAACTATGGCTACACCTTC